This T cell receptor (beta chain) derives from a study of T cells after yellow fever vaccination. Study findings and constraints: Primary-vaccination clones mostly resurfaced post-booster (about 96% CD4, more than 85% CD8).

Per germline, CDR1 SGHRS and CDR2 YFSETQ. The CDR3 runs to 13 residues. V lost 4 bases and J 9 bases, leaving 14 bases between the germline ends. This clonotype was picked up many times. No antigen is known for it. 5'RACE template switching produced TCR cDNA carrying a universal primer site and UMIs. Each CDR3 protein gets one entry after TCRdb re-called the 5' RACE reads with MiXCR. The data contain 110,000 to 150,000 distinct CDR3 sequences, approximately 6.6% of them singletons. Sequenced material: CD4+ T cells sorted from PBMCs, taken 10 days after the yellow fever booster vaccination. The TCR originated in a young man who received the YFV17D yellow fever vaccine. V usage is TRBV5-1 and J usage is TRBJ2-1; D assignment may be TRBD1 or TRBD2 (6 bases each). CDR3 in amino acids: CASSESQGGEQFF. The CDR3 coding sequence is TGCGCCAGCAGCGAATCACAGGGAGGTGAGCAGTTCTTC. Using reference TRBV5-1 and TRBJ2-1 for the parts outside the CDR3, the full variable domain is KAGVTQTPRYLIKTRGQQVTLSCSPISGHRSVSWYQQTPGQGLQFLFEYFSETQRNKGNFPGRFSGRQFSNSRSEMNVSTLELGDSALYLCASSESQGGEQFFGPGTRLTVL.